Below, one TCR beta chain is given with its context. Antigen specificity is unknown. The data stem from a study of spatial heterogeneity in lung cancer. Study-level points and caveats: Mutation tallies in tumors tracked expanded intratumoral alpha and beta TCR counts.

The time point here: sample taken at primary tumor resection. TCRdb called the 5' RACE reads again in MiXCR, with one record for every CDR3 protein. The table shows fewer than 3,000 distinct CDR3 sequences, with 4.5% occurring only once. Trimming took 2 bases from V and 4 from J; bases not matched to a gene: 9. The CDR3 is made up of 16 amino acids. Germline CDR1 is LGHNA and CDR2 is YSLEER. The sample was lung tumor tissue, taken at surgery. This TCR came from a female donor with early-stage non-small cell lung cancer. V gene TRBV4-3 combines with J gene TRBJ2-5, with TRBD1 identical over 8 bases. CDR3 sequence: CASSQSGQGIPETQYF. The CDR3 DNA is TGCGCCAGCAGCCAATCCGGACAGGGAATCCCAGAGACCCAGTACTTC.